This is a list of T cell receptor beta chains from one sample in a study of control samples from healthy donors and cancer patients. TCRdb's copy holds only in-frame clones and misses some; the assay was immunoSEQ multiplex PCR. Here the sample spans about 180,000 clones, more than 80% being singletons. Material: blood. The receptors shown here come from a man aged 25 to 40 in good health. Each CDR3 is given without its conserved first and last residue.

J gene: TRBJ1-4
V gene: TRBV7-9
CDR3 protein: ASSPPGIEKLF

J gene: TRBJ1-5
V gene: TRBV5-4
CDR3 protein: ASSLAGGGSRPQH

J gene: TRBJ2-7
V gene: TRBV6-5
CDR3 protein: ASRGPVGGYEQY

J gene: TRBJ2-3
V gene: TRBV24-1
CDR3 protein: ATSDLPQTLGDTQY

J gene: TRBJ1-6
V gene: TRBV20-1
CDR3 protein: SASHDRPFNHNSPLH

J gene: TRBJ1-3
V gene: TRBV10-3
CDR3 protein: AIRGWGGASGNTIY

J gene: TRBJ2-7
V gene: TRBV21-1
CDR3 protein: ASSKPGGSSYEQY

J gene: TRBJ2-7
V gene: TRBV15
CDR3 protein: ATSRGLAGAYEQY

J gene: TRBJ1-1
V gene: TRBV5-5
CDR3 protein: ASSLGPGQRGTWNTEAF

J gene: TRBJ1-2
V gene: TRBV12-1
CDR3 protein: ASSLGQLNYGYT

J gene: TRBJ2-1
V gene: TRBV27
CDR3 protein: ASSFSDRSPF

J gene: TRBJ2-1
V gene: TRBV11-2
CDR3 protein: ASSLGRAPGSV

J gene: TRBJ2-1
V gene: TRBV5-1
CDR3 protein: ASSLLPEGHNEQF

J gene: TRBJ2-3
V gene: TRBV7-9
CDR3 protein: ASSLAGVYLADTQY

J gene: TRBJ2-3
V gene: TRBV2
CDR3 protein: ASMGAGKDTQY

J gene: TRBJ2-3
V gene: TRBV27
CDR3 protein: ASSFLPTTDTQY

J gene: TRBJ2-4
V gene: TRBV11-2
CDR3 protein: ASSSLGGTGYSIQY

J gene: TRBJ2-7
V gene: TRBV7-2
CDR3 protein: ASRPGGPGEEQY

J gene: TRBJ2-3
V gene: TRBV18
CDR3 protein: ASSPAEALGRTQY

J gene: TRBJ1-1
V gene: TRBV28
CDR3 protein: ASTERRRRLNTEAF

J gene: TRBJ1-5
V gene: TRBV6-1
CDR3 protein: ASSDRGNVQPQH

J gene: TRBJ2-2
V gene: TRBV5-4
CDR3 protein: ASSSGTGAGELF

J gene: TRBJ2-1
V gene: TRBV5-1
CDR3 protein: ASSLPGGDSGQF

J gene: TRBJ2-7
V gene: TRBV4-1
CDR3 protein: ASSLDKFYEQY

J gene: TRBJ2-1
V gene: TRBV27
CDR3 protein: ASSRTGTENEQF

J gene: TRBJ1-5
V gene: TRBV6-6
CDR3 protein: ATLQGILGNQPQH

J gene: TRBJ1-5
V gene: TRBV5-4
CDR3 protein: ASSSDNQPQH

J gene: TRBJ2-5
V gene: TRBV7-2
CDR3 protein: ASSPLGASGQETQY

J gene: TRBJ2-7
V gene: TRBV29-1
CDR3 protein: SVDRGHEQY

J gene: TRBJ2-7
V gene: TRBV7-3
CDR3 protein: ASSPGISYEQY

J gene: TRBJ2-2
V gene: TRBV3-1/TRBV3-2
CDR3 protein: ASSLRQFTGELF

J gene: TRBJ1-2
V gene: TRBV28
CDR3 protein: ASSSDGYT

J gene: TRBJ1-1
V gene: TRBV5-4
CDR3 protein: ATQKPDTEAF

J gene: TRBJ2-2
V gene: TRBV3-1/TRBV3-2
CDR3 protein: ASSQYGELF

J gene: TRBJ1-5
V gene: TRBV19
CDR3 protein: ASSMGMAQH

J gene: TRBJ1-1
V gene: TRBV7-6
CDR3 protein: ASSFTGGTEAF

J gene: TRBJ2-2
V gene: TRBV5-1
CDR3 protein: ASSLVPGTNTGELF

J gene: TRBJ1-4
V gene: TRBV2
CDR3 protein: ASLYREGGEKLF

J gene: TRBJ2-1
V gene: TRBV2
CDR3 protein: ASSEIRGGGDEQF

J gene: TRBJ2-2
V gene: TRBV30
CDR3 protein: AWTKRENTGELF

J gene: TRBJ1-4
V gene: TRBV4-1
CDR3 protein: ASSGGHVGEKLF

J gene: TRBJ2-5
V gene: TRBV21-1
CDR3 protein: ASSTHLFSQETQY

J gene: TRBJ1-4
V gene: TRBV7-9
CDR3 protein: ASSQGGGKLF

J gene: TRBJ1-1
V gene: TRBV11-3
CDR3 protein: ASSSGTRNTEAF

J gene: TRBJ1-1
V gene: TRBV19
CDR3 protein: ASSLGTGNLNTEAF

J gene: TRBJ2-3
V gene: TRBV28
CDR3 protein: ASSLQGVTDTQY